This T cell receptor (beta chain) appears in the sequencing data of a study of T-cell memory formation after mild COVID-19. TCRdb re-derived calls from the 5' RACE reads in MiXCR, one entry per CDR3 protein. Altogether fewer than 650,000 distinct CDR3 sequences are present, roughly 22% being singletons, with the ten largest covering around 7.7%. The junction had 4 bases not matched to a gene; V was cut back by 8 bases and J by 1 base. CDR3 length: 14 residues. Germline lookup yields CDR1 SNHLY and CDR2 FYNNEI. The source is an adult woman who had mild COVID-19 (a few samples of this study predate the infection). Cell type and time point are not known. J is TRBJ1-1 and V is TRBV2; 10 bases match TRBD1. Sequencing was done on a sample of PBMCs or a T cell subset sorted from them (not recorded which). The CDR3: CASGGTGANTEAFF. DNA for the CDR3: TGTGCCAGCGGGGGGACAGGGGCGAACACTGAAGCTTTCTTT.